This TCR beta chain was found in a study of response to subunit inactivated influenza vaccine. TCRdb re-analysed the RT-PCR reads in MiXCR, keeping a single row per CDR3 protein. The sample gives 650,000 to 800,000 distinct CDR3 sequences, roughly 18% of which show up once; around 9.9% is in the top ten. In germline, CDR1 is SGHKS, CDR2 YYEKEE (reference sequence). CDR3 length: 15 residues. Unmatched junction bases numbered 8, after V lost 4 bases and J lost 7 bases. This clonotype was counted between two and nine times. This TCR was sampled from a man aged 45-65 years who received an inactivated influenza vaccine. The J gene is TRBJ1-6, the V gene TRBV5-5, with 7 bases lining up with TRBD1. The material was PBMCs from blood, obtained roughly 5 days after vaccination. CDR3 bases: TGTGCCAGCAGCGCCTCGGGACAGCCAAATTCACCCCTCCACTTT. Amino acids: CASSASGQPNSPLHF. Supplemented by reference TRBV5-5 and TRBJ1-6, the full variable domain reads DAGVTQSPTHLIKTRGQQVTLRCSPISGHKSVSWYQQVLGQGPQFIFQYYEKEERGRGNFPDRFSARQFPNYSSELNVNALLLGDSALYLCASSASGQPNSPLHFGNGTRLTVT.